The 20 T cell receptor beta chains given below trace back to one sample, sequenced in a study of glioma-infiltrating T cells after dendritic cell vaccination. Clones were sequenced by immunoSEQ multiplex PCR, and TCRdb holds only the in-frame ones, with some missing. In the table there are 93,000 or so clones, 79% of which are singletons. Sequenced material: blood, taken before dendritic cell vaccination. Receptor source: a human donor with glioblastoma.

This sequence joins TRBV18 and TRBJ1-6; D remains ambiguous. The V gene's germline CDR1 is KGHSH and CDR2 LQKENI. The CDR3 sequence is 15 residues long. V dropped 3 bases and J dropped 1 base, with 7 bases sitting between them. The DNA of the CDR3 is TGTGCCAGCTCACCGGGCAGATCCTATAATTCACCCCTCCACTTT. Protein product: CASSPGRSYNSPLHF. The whole variable domain, remainder taken from reference TRBV18 and TRBJ1-6, is NAGVMQNPRHLVRRRGQEARLRCSPMKGHSHVYWYRQLPEEGLKFMVYLQKENIIDESGMPKERFSAEFPKEGPSILRIQQVVRGDSAAYFCASSPGRSYNSPLHFGNGTRLTVT.

The chain combines TRBV28 with TRBJ2-7; maybe TRBD1 (6 bases). Germline V lookup: CDR1 MDHEN, CDR2 SYDVKM. Between the trimmed V and J ends, which lost 5 bases and 5 bases, there was a span of 16 bases. The CDR3 length is 14 residues. This CDR3 reads CASSTQGAINEQYF. CDR3 bases: TGTGCCAGCAGTACACAGGGAGCGATCAACGAGCAGTACTTC.

The rearrangement uses TRBV5-1 and TRBJ1-1; weak D call: TRBD1 (6 bases). The V end lost 4 bases, the J end lost 8 bases, and 15 bases lay between the germline ends. CDR1 and CDR2 from the germline V gene are SGHRS and YFSETQ. The CDR3 sequence is 13 residues long. Here the CDR3 reads CASSISTGGEAFF. The CDR3 DNA reads TGCGCCAGCAGCATCTCGACAGGAGGAGAAGCTTTCTTT.

The gene calls are TRBV5-1 and TRBJ2-5; TRBD2 agrees at 11 bases. The DNA end is more similar to TRBJ2-7, so the J call may be wrong. This CDR3 has 18 residues. Germline V gene sequence: CDR1 SGHRS, CDR2 YFSETQ. In nucleotides, the CDR3 is TGCGCCAGCAGCTTACGACCCTTGGGACTAGCGGAGACCTACGAGCAGTACTTC. As protein: CASSLRPLGLAETYEQYF.

The gene calls are TRBV7-9 and TRBJ1-6; D gene uncertain. Germline V gene sequence: CDR1 SEHNR, CDR2 FQNEAQ (reference sequence). There are 13 residues in the CDR3. V lost 1 base, J lost 8 bases, and 6 bases lay in between. This CDR3 reads CASSLGFDSPLHF. The CDR3 region has the DNA TGTGCCAGCAGCTTAGGTTTCGATTCACCCCTCCACTTT.

In the case of this clone: At one end the junction does not follow the germline gene, possibly because of a read error. The rearrangement uses TRBV7-7 and TRBJ2-5; D is perhaps TRBD2 (5 bases). CDR3 size: 14 residues. CDR1 SSHAT and CDR2 FNYEAQ come from the germline V gene (reference sequence). CDR3 sequence: CASSLSVPAETQYF. In DNA form, the CDR3 reads TGTGCTAGCAGCCTTAGCGTACCAGCAGAGACCCAGTACTTC. Based on the CDR3 plus reference TRBV7-7 and TRBJ2-5, the full variable domain is GAGVSQSPRYKVTKRGQDVTLRCDPISSHATLYWYQQALGQGPEFLTYFNYEAQPDKSGLPSDRFSAERPEGSISTLTIQRTEQRDSAMYRCASSLSVPAETQYFGPGTRLLVL.

On this clone itself: The sample contains more than one DNA sequence encoding this CDR3. The V gene is TRBV30, the J gene TRBJ1-1; no clear D gene. Germline V gene sequence: CDR1 GTSNPN, CDR2 SVGIG (reference sequence). V lost 0 bases and J 1 base, leaving 6 bases between the germline ends. The CDR3 totals 13 residues. The CDR3 sequence: CAWSVRGNTEAFF. The CDR3 DNA reads as TGTGCCTGGAGTGTACGGGGGAACACTGAAGCTTTCTTT.

The rearrangement links TRBV5-1 to TRBJ2-7, with D tentatively TRBD2 (5 bases). Germline V gives CDR1 SGHRS, CDR2 YFSETQ. V was shortened by 2 bases and J by 0 bases, with 15 bases between the two germline ends. The CDR3 consists of 16 residues. The DNA for the CDR3 is TGCGCCAGCAGCTTTATAGACGGCGGGTTCTCCTACGAGCAGTACTTC. It yields the protein CASSFIDGGFSYEQYF. The full variable domain, completed using reference TRBV5-1 and TRBJ2-7, is KAGVTQTPRYLIKTRGQQVTLSCSPISGHRSVSWYQQTPGQGLQFLFEYFSETQRNKGNFPGRFSGRQFSNSRSEMNVSTLELGDSALYLCASSFIDGGFSYEQYFGPGTRLTVT.

The chain recombines TRBV5-1 with TRBJ1-1; D perhaps matches TRBD1 (6 bases). The V gene's germline CDR1 is SGHRS and CDR2 YFSETQ. This CDR3 spans 15 amino acids. V lost 3 bases and J lost 4, with 16 bases in between. In DNA, the CDR3 is TGCGCCAGCAGCTACCAGGGGAGGGGGAGCACTGAAGCTTTCTTT. Translating gives CASSYQGRGSTEAFF.

The chain is built from TRBV27 and TRBJ2-2; D is possibly TRBD1 (5 bases). CDR1 is MNHEY, CDR2 SMNVEV, per germline (reference sequence). The CDR3 is 18 residues long. Trimming left V 2 bases short and J 5 bases short, with 21 bases between. In DNA, the CDR3 is TGTGCCAGCAGTTTACGTCGGACGGGCCAGGGAAGGACCGGGGAGCTGTTTTTT. Translated, it gives CASSLRRTGQGRTGELFF.

The V gene is TRBV15, the J gene TRBJ2-5, with a possible D match to TRBD1 (5 bases). Trimming stripped 0 bases from V and 4 bases from J, with 6 bases between. The CDR3 totals 13 residues. Germline V gives CDR1 LNHNV, CDR2 YYDKDF (reference sequence). The CDR3 bases are TGTGCCACCAGCAGAGATCAGGGAGAGACCCAGTACTTC. Translation gives CATSRDQGETQYF.

The rearrangement joins TRBV13 to TRBJ2-1; D perhaps matches TRBD1 (6 bases). V was pared by 4 bases and J by 8 bases, with 18 bases between. This CDR3 contains 15 residues. Germline CDR1 is PRHDT and CDR2 is FYEKMQ (reference sequence). CDR3 protein: CASSSRPQGWYEQFF. The CDR3 DNA reads TGTGCCAGCAGCTCCCGCCCACAGGGATGGTATGAGCAGTTCTTC.

The chain employs TRBV18 and TRBJ2-1, with 11 bases identical to TRBD2. The V gene's germline CDR1 is KGHSH and CDR2 LQKENI. The V segment lost 0 bases and the J segment 7 bases; nucleotides outside the gene matches: 5. CDR3 size: 16 residues. The CDR3 DNA sequence: TGTGCCAGCTCACCACCGGGTCTAGCGGGGGGTAATGAGCAGTTCTTC. This sequence encodes CASSPPGLAGGNEQFF.

The rearrangement uses TRBV5-1 and TRBJ2-5; tentatively, D is TRBD2 (7 bases). The CDR3 has 16 residues. Trimming pared 4 bases from V and 5 bases from J, leaving 21 bases between. Germline loops: CDR1 SGHRS, CDR2 YFSETQ. Here the CDR3 DNA reads TGCGCCAGCAGCCCACTTGGGGGGGGCGCCCTGGAGACCCAGTACTTC. This translates into CASSPLGGGALETQYF. Full variable domain (remainder filled in from reference TRBV5-1 and TRBJ2-5): KAGVTQTPRYLIKTRGQQVTLSCSPISGHRSVSWYQQTPGQGLQFLFEYFSETQRNKGNFPGRFSGRQFSNSRSEMNVSTLELGDSALYLCASSPLGGGALETQYFGPGTRLLVL.

The chain links TRBV28 to TRBJ1-1; D might be TRBD1 (5 bases). The length of the CDR3 is 14 residues. CDR1 is MDHEN and CDR2 is SYDVKM in the germline V gene. V lost 5 bases and J 4 bases, leaving 14 bases between the germline ends. The chain's CDR3 is CASSPTWGGTEAFF. CDR3 in DNA: TGTGCCAGCAGTCCAACTTGGGGGGGCACTGAAGCTTTCTTT.

The chain is built from TRBV4-1 and TRBJ1-5; TRBD1 agrees at 8 bases. V was clipped by 3 bases and J by 6 bases; unmatched bases: 10. Per germline, CDR1 MGHRA and CDR2 YSYEKL. This CDR3 region has 16 residues. The CDR3 sequence is CASSHLQGARSQPQHF. CDR3 coding DNA: TGCGCCAGCAGCCATCTCCAGGGGGCGCGGAGTCAGCCCCAGCATTTT.

Note on this clone: This sample also contains other DNA sequences that code for the same CDR3. This rearrangement joins TRBV28 to TRBJ2-7; 7 bases match TRBD1. Per germline, CDR1 MDHEN and CDR2 SYDVKM. The CDR3 extends over 13 amino acids. The J segment lost 4 bases and the V segment lost 4 bases, leaving 4 bases of the junction unmatched. The CDR3 loop is CASSSGQSYEQYF. The CDR3 bases are TGTGCCAGCAGTTCGGGACAGAGTTACGAGCAGTACTTC.

The chain is built from TRBV27 and TRBJ2-3; TRBD2 matches at 9 bases. Germline CDR1 MNHEY, CDR2 SMNVEV (reference sequence). The length of the CDR3 is 15 residues. The CDR3 DNA reads as TGTGCTAGTAGCGGGAGCGAGGCGTCCACAGATACGCAGTATTTT. This encodes CASSGSEASTDTQYF.

J is TRBJ2-5 and V is TRBV7-9; 7 nucleotides agree with TRBD2. Looked up from germline, CDR1 is SEHNR and CDR2 is FQNEAQ (reference sequence). CDR3 length: 14 residues. With 1 base clipped from V and 5 bases from J, the junction kept 4 bases outside the gene matches. The CDR3 bases are TGTGCCAGCAGCTTAGGACTAGCAGGGGAGACCCAGTACTTC. Translating gives CASSLGLAGETQYF. Using reference TRBV7-9 and TRBJ2-5 for the parts outside the CDR3, the full variable domain is DTGVSQNPRHKITKRGQNVTFRCDPISEHNRLYWYRQTLGQGPEFLTYFQNEAQLEKSRLLSDRFSAERPKGSFSTLEIQRTEQGDSAMYLCASSLGLAGETQYFGPGTRLLVL.

V usage is TRBV6-6 and J usage is TRBJ2-2; D is unclear. The CDR3 sequence is 16 residues long. Germline CDR1 is MNHNY and CDR2 is SVGAGI (reference sequence). Trimming shortened V by 0 bases and J by 0 bases, and 8 bases separated the two germline ends. The CDR3, as DNA: TGTGCCAGCAGTTACTCTATACTCGCGAACACCGGGGAGCTGTTTTTT. Translated: CASSYSILANTGELFF.